The 24 T cell receptor beta chains below were found in one sample sequenced in a study of blood T cell repertoires in COVID-19. Some clones are missing from TCRdb's copy, which holds only in-frame ones; the method was immunoSEQ multiplex PCR. This sample carries more than 250,000 clones, roughly 86% of them seen once, and the ten largest clones take 2.6%. The sequenced material came from PBMCs or T cells enriched from blood (not recorded which). The receptors here all came from a woman between 18 and 29 years old who had recovered from COVID-19.

The chain recombines TRBV20-1 with TRBJ2-1, with D hard to call. The ends were cut back, 4 bases at V and 7 bases at J, with 5 bases in the middle. CDR3 length equals 10 residues. CDR1 and CDR2 from the germline V gene are DFQATT and SNEGSKA (reference sequence). CDR3 loop: CSAIGNEQFF. The DNA for the CDR3 is TGCAGTGCTATCGGGAATGAGCAGTTCTTC.

This chain connects TRBV10-3 to TRBJ2-7, with 13 nucleotides matching TRBD2. The CDR3 spans 16 residues. Germline V lookup: CDR1 ENHRY, CDR2 SYGVKD. V shed 7 bases, J shed 1 base, and the junction held 7 bases outside the gene matches. Here the CDR3 reads CAITQGLAGQSYEQYF. CDR3 sequence (DNA): TGTGCCATCACCCAGGGACTAGCGGGGCAATCCTACGAGCAGTACTTC.

This chain connects TRBV24-1 to TRBJ2-2; TRBD2 aligns across 11 bases. CDR1 and CDR2 from the germline V gene are KGHDR and SFDVKD. The CDR3 loop spans 18 amino acids. The junction had 12 bases not matched to a gene; V was cut back by 5 bases and J by 5 bases. The CDR3 nucleotides are TGTGCCACCAGTGGGCAACTAGCGGGAGTCACATTAACCGGGGAGCTGTTTTTT. As protein: CATSGQLAGVTLTGELFF.

The chain has TRBV28 and TRBJ1-6, with a tentative D call TRBD1 (6 bases). The CDR3 extends over 16 amino acids. Germline assignment: CDR1 MDHEN and CDR2 SYDVKM. The V and J ends lost 3 bases and 10 bases respectively, with 19 bases between them. The CDR3 sequence is CASSFSDWGPGSPLHF. CDR3 DNA sequence: TGTGCCAGCAGTTTTTCGGACTGGGGGCCGGGCTCACCCCTCCACTTT.

The CDR3 is CASSVMRTNTYNEQFF. CDR3 in DNA: TGTGCCAGCAGCGTGATGAGGACAAATACCTACAATGAGCAGTTCTTC. This chain uses TRBV9 with TRBJ2-1; perhaps TRBD1 as D (5 bases). Germline V CDR1 and CDR2: SGDLS, YYNGEE. Deletions cut 2 bases from V and 2 bases from J, with 14 bases between. CDR3 length equals 16 residues.

V usage is TRBV11-3 and J usage is TRBJ2-5; D may be TRBD2 (5 bases). The CDR3 loop spans 15 amino acids. The germline CDR1 and CDR2 sequences are SGHNT and YENEEA. V was cut by 1 base and J by 5 bases, with 14 bases left in between. CDR3 sequence reads: CASSLVSAGWETQYF. The CDR3 DNA follows: TGTGCCAGCAGCTTAGTTTCCGCGGGTTGGGAGACCCAGTACTTC.

The rearrangement joins TRBV27 to TRBJ2-7; maybe TRBD2 (5 bases). V was trimmed by 4 bases and J by 6 bases, leaving 10 bases between them. CDR1 is MNHEY and CDR2 is SMNVEV in the germline V gene (reference sequence). The CDR3 contains 12 residues. CDR3 amino acids: CASSSSSFEQYF. The CDR3 DNA follows: TGTGCCAGCAGTTCCTCTAGCTTCGAGCAGTACTTC.

V gene TRBV5-4 combines with J gene TRBJ2-1; 7 nucleotides align to TRBD2. Germline trimming cut 0 bases from V and 6 bases from J; bases unmatched to any gene: 6. CDR1 and CDR2 (germline): SGHNT, YYREEE (reference sequence). The CDR3 is 15 amino acids. The CDR3 DNA follows: TGTGCCAGCAGCTTGGGGCCAGCGGGGTCCAATGAGCAGTTCTTC. Its protein is CASSLGPAGSNEQFF.

The genes are TRBV15 and TRBJ2-6; a possible D gene is TRBD2 (7 bases). V lost 4 bases and J 4 bases, leaving 29 bases between the germline ends. The length of the CDR3 is 21 residues. Germline-derived CDR1 and CDR2 are LNHNV and YYDKDF (reference sequence). The chain's CDR3 is CATSTRVGRGGAGRGANVLTF. In DNA form, the CDR3 reads TGTGCCACCAGCACCCGAGTGGGTAGGGGGGGCGCGGGTCGCGGGGCCAACGTCCTGACTTTC.

This chain links TRBV24-1 with TRBJ2-3, with D unclear. The V gene's germline CDR1 is KGHDR and CDR2 SFDVKD. CDR3 length: 15 residues. V lost 4 bases, J lost 0 bases, and 10 bases lay in between. The CDR3 nucleotides are TGTGCCACCAGTGACCCCCCAGAAAGCACAGATACGCAGTATTTT. Protein product: CATSDPPESTDTQYF.

The CDR3 region is CASRYGVRTGELFF. The CDR3 nucleotides are TGTGCCAGCAGATACGGGGTTCGCACCGGGGAGCTGTTTTTT. The chain links TRBV5-8 to TRBJ2-2, with D possibly being TRBD2 (5 bases). Germline CDR1 reads SGHTS; CDR2 reads YDEGEE. Trimming removed 5 bases at V and 4 bases at J, with 12 bases between. The CDR3 is 14 amino acids. The complete variable domain, with remaining parts taken from reference TRBV5-8 and TRBJ2-2, reads EAGVTQSPTHLIKTRGQQATLRCSPISGHTSVYWYQQALGLGLQFLLWYDEGEERNRGNFPPRFSGRQFPNYSSELNVNALELEDSALYLCASRYGVRTGELFFGEGSRLTVL.

V gene TRBV4-2 combines with J gene TRBJ2-1; weak D call: TRBD2 (5 bases). Germline V gives CDR1 LGHNA, CDR2 YNFKEQ. The ends were cut back, 3 bases at V and 9 bases at J, with 12 bases in the middle. This CDR3 has 13 amino acids. CDR3 in DNA: TGTGCCAGCAGCCAGTCCGCCGCGGGTGAGCAGTTCTTC. Translated: CASSQSAAGEQFF.

The J gene is TRBJ1-2, the V gene TRBV14; D possibly corresponds to TRBD1 (5 bases). The germline V gene has CDR1 SGHDN and CDR2 FVKESK. This CDR3 is built from 13 residues. Trimming left V 0 bases short and J 4 bases short, with 6 bases between. The CDR3 region is CASSQERGYGYTF. CDR3 bases: TGTGCCAGCAGCCAAGAAAGGGGCTATGGCTACACCTTC.

This clone was observed once. CDR3 coding DNA: TGTGCCAGTAGCTGGGGCCAGGATACACGAGAGCAGTACTTC. Encoded protein: CASSWGQDTREQYF. The V call is TRBV19, the J call TRBJ2-7, with D possibly being TRBD1 (5 bases). The germline CDR1 and CDR2 sequences are LNHDA and SQIVND (reference sequence). V was trimmed by 6 bases and J by 7 bases, leaving 19 bases between them. The CDR3 contains 14 residues. The whole variable domain, filled in from reference TRBV19 and TRBJ2-7, reads DGGITQSPKYLFRKEGQNVTLSCEQNLNHDAMYWYRQDPGQGLRLIYYSQIVNDFQKGDIAEGYSVSREKKESFPLTVTSAQKNPTAFYLCASSWGQDTREQYFGPGTRLTVT.

This chain joins TRBV15 and TRBJ2-1; 8 positions match TRBD2. This CDR3 has 17 amino acids. V lost 0 bases, J lost 0 bases, and 4 bases stayed unmatched. CDR1 and CDR2 (germline): LNHNV, YYDKDF (reference sequence). This CDR3 is CATSRDPGGFSYNEQFF. The DNA of the CDR3 is TGTGCCACCAGCAGAGATCCGGGGGGGTTCTCCTACAATGAGCAGTTCTTC.

This chain links TRBV9 with TRBJ1-2, with D maybe TRBD1 (5 bases). The V gene's germline CDR1 is SGDLS and CDR2 YYNGEE. Trimming stripped 4 bases from V and 5 bases from J, with 12 bases between. This CDR3 is built from 13 residues. For the CDR3, the DNA is TGTGCCAGCAGCACAGGATCGAGGTATGGCTACACCTTC. Translation: CASSTGSRYGYTF.

The chain carries TRBV5-6 and TRBJ2-7; 11 bases agree with TRBD2. The trim removed 4 bases at V and 0 bases at J, leaving 6 bases unmatched. The CDR3 contains 16 residues. Germline CDR1 SGHDT, CDR2 YYEEEE. CDR3 protein: CASSTGLAGNSYEQYF. CDR3 nucleotides: TGTGCCAGCAGCACCGGACTAGCGGGTAACTCCTACGAGCAGTACTTC.

The V call is TRBV7-2, the J call TRBJ2-7; TRBD1 aligns across 7 bases. Germline lookup yields CDR1 SGHTA and CDR2 FQGNSA. The CDR3 sequence is 14 residues long. Trimming at V came to 4 bases and at J to 1 base, leaving 4 bases not matched to a gene. In DNA, the CDR3 is TGTGCCAGCAGCTACCGGGACAGTTCCTACGAGCAGTACTTC. It codes for CASSYRDSSYEQYF.

The rearrangement uses TRBV7-8 and TRBJ2-7; 14 bases map to TRBD2. The V segment lost 4 bases and the J segment 8 bases; nucleotides outside the gene matches: 16. The germline gives CDR1 SGHVS, CDR2 FQNEAQ. This CDR3 has 18 residues. CDR3 coding DNA: TGTGCCAGCAGCTCCACGGGACTAGCGGGAGAGGGGGTCGCGAAGCAGTACTTC. Protein product: CASSSTGLAGEGVAKQYF.

This chain uses TRBV18 with TRBJ1-4; D ambiguous. CDR1 is KGHSH, CDR2 LQKENI, per germline. Trimming took 4 bases from V and 7 from J, leaving 16 bases between them. The CDR3 length is 15 residues. CDR3 in DNA: TGTGCCAGCTCACTATCCGGAGGGTGGGGTGAAAAACTGTTTTTT. Translated: CASSLSGGWGEKLFF.

This clone was recorded only once. The chain couples TRBV27 to TRBJ2-1, with D unclear. The CDR3 consists of 13 residues. Between the trimmed V and J ends, which lost 3 bases and 7 bases, there was a span of 10 bases. Per the germline V gene, CDR1 is MNHEY and CDR2 is SMNVEV (reference sequence). The CDR3 nucleotides read TGTGCCAGCAGTTTGATCGGTAATAATGAGCAGTTCTTC. As protein: CASSLIGNNEQFF.

The gene calls are TRBV27 and TRBJ1-5, with 10 positions matching TRBD1. The length of the CDR3 is 17 residues. J was trimmed by 3 bases and V by 2 bases; bases with no gene match: 7. CDR1 is MNHEY and CDR2 is SMNVEV in the germline V gene (reference sequence). CDR3 protein: CASSLRTGGSNNQPQHF. CDR3 DNA: TGTGCCAGCAGTTTAAGGACAGGGGGGTCTAACAATCAGCCCCAGCATTTT.

This clone was seen only once. The V gene is TRBV19, the J gene TRBJ2-5; 8 bases fit TRBD1. Germline values: CDR1 LNHDA, CDR2 SQIVND (reference sequence). This CDR3 is built from 15 residues. The V gene end was trimmed by 6 bases and the J gene end by 4 bases; junction bases not matched to a gene: 10. The CDR3 loop is CASSILTGAGETQYF. In DNA, the CDR3 is TGTGCCAGTAGCATATTGACAGGGGCCGGAGAGACCCAGTACTTC. The entire variable domain, with the rest obtained from reference TRBV19 and TRBJ2-5, is as follows: DGGITQSPKYLFRKEGQNVTLSCEQNLNHDAMYWYRQDPGQGLRLIYYSQIVNDFQKGDIAEGYSVSREKKESFPLTVTSAQKNPTAFYLCASSILTGAGETQYFGPGTRLLVL.

The chain combines TRBV28 with TRBJ2-1, with TRBD1 matching over 8 bases. CDR1 and CDR2 (germline): MDHEN, SYDVKM. This CDR3 is built from 13 residues. Trimming cost V 5 bases and J 10 bases; bases outside gene matches: 7. CDR3 sequence (DNA): TGTGCCAGCAGTCCTCCCGGGGACAGGGAGCAGTTCTTC. Residues: CASSPPGDREQFF.